These 29 T cell receptor beta chains originate from one sample sequenced in a study of vaccination effects on CD4 cells after COVID-19. These receptors' targets are unknown. With approximately 10 days of culture completed, CD4+ T cells were isolated. Produced via immunoSEQ multiplex PCR; TCRdb's table is partial and in-frame only. The sample holds about 45,000 clones, about 74% seen once. Sequencing used CD4+ T cells from PBMCs cultured without peptide, obtained before COVID-19 vaccination. These receptors came from a human donor who had a prior SARS-CoV-2 infection.

The chain recombines TRBV6-5 with TRBJ2-7, with 7 nucleotides matching TRBD1. The germline V gene encodes CDR1 MNHEY and CDR2 SVGAGI. The CDR3 sequence is 15 residues long. V dropped 5 bases and J dropped 1; count of bases not matched to a gene: 8. The CDR3 DNA follows: TGTGCCAGCAGTCACGACCGGGACAGATCCTACGAGCAGTACTTC. This encodes CASSHDRDRSYEQYF.

This CDR3 is CASSRGAGAGTTQYF. Written as DNA, the CDR3 is TGTGCCAGCAGCCGCGGGGCGGGGGCCGGTACGACCCAGTACTTC. This sequence joins TRBV11-2 and TRBJ2-5, with D perhaps TRBD2 (7 bases). The CDR3 contains 15 residues. Trimming shortened V by 5 bases and J by 7 bases, and 20 bases separated the two germline ends. The V gene's germline CDR1 is SGHAT and CDR2 FQNNGV. Variable domain in full (rest from reference TRBV11-2 and TRBJ2-5): EAGVAQSPRYKIIEKRQSVAFWCNPISGHATLYWYQQILGQGPKLLIQFQNNGVVDDSQLPKDRFSAERLKGVDSTLKIQPAKLEDSAVYLCASSRGAGAGTTQYFGPGTRLLVL.

This sequence joins TRBV5-5 and TRBJ1-2; D is possibly TRBD1 (6 bases). There are 17 residues in the CDR3. Trimming shortened V by 3 bases and J by 7 bases, and 25 bases separated the two germline ends. Germline loops: CDR1 SGHKS, CDR2 YYEKEE (reference sequence). The CDR3 nucleotides read TGTGCCAGCAGCTGGGGGGCGGGGAGAACTATTGACGGTGGCTACACCTTC. It yields the protein CASSWGAGRTIDGGYTF.

V and J are TRBV29-1 and TRBJ2-3; D is perhaps TRBD1 (5 bases). This CDR3 has 13 residues. Trimming took off 3 bases at V and 4 bases at J, with 11 bases between the two ends. Germline-derived CDR1 and CDR2 are SQVTM and ANQGSEA. The CDR3 spells CSVDKGLPDTQYF. CDR3 nucleotide sequence: TGCAGCGTTGACAAGGGGCTGCCAGATACGCAGTATTTT.

The V and J genes are TRBV5-1 and TRBJ1-2; 10 bases fit TRBD1. V lost 0 bases and J lost 2; bases outside the gene matches: 7. Germline V lookup: CDR1 SGHRS, CDR2 YFSETQ. This CDR3 spans 17 amino acids. CDR3 bases: TGCGCCAGCAGCTTGGTTCCCGGGACAGGGGTCAACTATGGCTACACCTTC. Translating gives CASSLVPGTGVNYGYTF.

This chain joins TRBV5-6 and TRBJ1-2; no clear D. The CDR3 totals 14 residues. Germline values: CDR1 SGHDT, CDR2 YYEEEE. Trimming took off 5 bases at V and 11 bases at J, with 22 bases between the two ends. The CDR3 DNA follows: TGTGCCAGCAGTCAACAAACCGGGATGGTCAGATACACCTTC. It specifies CASSQQTGMVRYTF.

V usage is TRBV6-5 and J usage is TRBJ1-1, with 8 bases lining up with TRBD1. This CDR3 is built from 16 residues. CDR1 MNHEY and CDR2 SVGAGI come from the germline V gene. J gave up 0 bases and V 4 bases, and 7 bases lay outside the gene matches. CDR3 sequence: CASSSIRTGLNTEAFF. CDR3 in DNA: TGTGCCAGCAGTTCCATCAGGACAGGGTTGAACACTGAAGCTTTCTTT.

The chain carries TRBV30 and TRBJ2-7; a weak D match, TRBD2 (5 bases). The CDR3 totals 11 residues. CDR1 and CDR2 (germline): GTSNPN, SVGIG (reference sequence). V lost 2 bases to trimming and J lost 3 bases, with 5 bases between them. The CDR3 region is CAWSSGYEQYF. The CDR3 DNA follows: TGTGCCTGGAGTAGCGGCTACGAGCAGTACTTC.

V gene TRBV25-1 combines with J gene TRBJ1-4, with unresolved D. V lost 1 base and J lost 8, with 11 bases in between. The CDR3 totals 14 residues. Germline V gene lookup returns CDR1 MGHDK and CDR2 SYGVNS. This chain's CDR3 is CASSEWVLGEKLFF. CDR3 DNA: TGTGCCAGCAGTGAATGGGTGCTGGGAGAAAAACTGTTTTTT.

In its sample, this clone was seen a few times. This chain connects TRBV11-2 to TRBJ2-3; D gene ambiguous. The V end was cut by 3 bases, the J end by 2 bases, with 6 bases between. This CDR3 spans 13 amino acids. CDR1 and CDR2 from the germline V gene are SGHAT and FQNNGV. CDR3 sequence (DNA): TGTGCCAGCAGCTTTCCTTCCACAGATACGCAGTATTTT. The encoded protein is CASSFPSTDTQYF.

CDR3 in amino acids: CASTMSGTFETQYF. The CDR3 region has the DNA TGTGCCAGCACCATGTCAGGGACATTTGAGACCCAGTACTTC. The chain has TRBV6-5 and TRBJ2-5; perhaps TRBD1 as D (6 bases). Per germline, CDR1 MNHEY and CDR2 SVGAGI. The CDR3 totals 14 residues. The V gene lost 7 bases and the J gene lost 5 bases, with 17 bases spanning the gap.

The chain combines TRBV6-5 with TRBJ1-3; perhaps TRBD1 as D (5 bases). The germline V gene has CDR1 MNHEY and CDR2 SVGAGI. Trimming pared 7 bases from V and 2 bases from J, leaving 9 bases between. The CDR3 sequence is 13 residues long. This CDR3 reads CASTQAAGNTIYF. In nucleotides, the CDR3 is TGTGCCAGCACACAGGCGGCTGGAAACACCATATATTTT.

This clone occurred once. The rearrangement joins TRBV5-1 to TRBJ1-1, with a weak D call TRBD1 (5 bases). The CDR3 is 14 amino acids. Germline V gene lookup returns CDR1 SGHRS and CDR2 YFSETQ. V was pared by 3 bases and J by 7 bases, with 16 bases between. The CDR3 DNA reads as TGCGCCAGCAGCTGGGGCGGTAGGGACTTTGAAGCTTTCTTT. Translation gives CASSWGGRDFEAFF.

The gene calls are TRBV3-1 (or the pseudogene TRBV3-2) and TRBJ1-3; maybe TRBD1 (5 bases). Germline V gives CDR1 LGHDT, CDR2 YNNKEL (reference sequence). Deletions cut 3 bases from V and 4 bases from J, with 7 bases between. The CDR3 has 13 residues. CDR3 region: CASSHGQGNTIYF. The DNA of the CDR3 is TGTGCCAGCAGCCACGGACAAGGAAACACCATATATTTT.

This sequence joins TRBV20-1 and TRBJ2-7, with 9 bases lining up with TRBD2. Germline V lookup: CDR1 DFQATT, CDR2 SNEGSKA (reference sequence). CDR3 length equals 17 residues. V gave up 3 bases and J gave up 3 bases; unmatched junction bases: 15. This CDR3 reads CSASPSGGTTLHYEQYF. DNA for the CDR3: TGCAGTGCTAGTCCCAGCGGGGGGACCACTTTACACTACGAGCAGTACTTC.

This clone was detected once. The CDR3 DNA is TGTGCCACCAGATCTAGCGGGGTCACAGATACGCAGTATTTT. It encodes CATRSSGVTDTQYF. V and J are TRBV24-1 and TRBJ2-3; 9 nucleotides align to TRBD2. V lost 7 bases and J lost 2; bases outside the gene matches: 3. CDR1 KGHDR and CDR2 SFDVKD come from the germline V gene. This CDR3 region has 14 residues.

J is TRBJ2-3 and V is TRBV5-1; D possibly matches TRBD1 or TRBD2 (5 bases each). The CDR3 is 13 amino acids. The V end lost 3 bases, the J end lost 6 bases, and 11 bases lay between the germline ends. Germline V gives CDR1 SGHRS, CDR2 YFSETQ. The DNA of the CDR3 is TGCGCCAGCAGCTACGAAGGGACGGATACGCAGTATTTT. Its protein is CASSYEGTDTQYF.

This clone came up once. As DNA, the CDR3 is TGTGCCAGCAGCGTCGAGGGACAGCCTAACTATGGCTACACCTTC. The encoded protein is CASSVEGQPNYGYTF. The rearrangement joins TRBV9 to TRBJ1-2; 7 nucleotides match TRBD1. Germline lookup yields CDR1 SGDLS and CDR2 YYNGEE. The V segment lost 2 bases and the J segment 0 bases; nucleotides outside the gene matches: 4. The CDR3 extends over 15 amino acids.

The CDR3 loop reads CASSPGPSPTYEQYF. CDR3 sequence (DNA): TGTGCCAGCTCACCCGGGCCTAGTCCAACCTACGAGCAGTACTTC. The chain carries TRBV18 and TRBJ2-7; D is ambiguous. With 3 bases removed from V and 2 bases from J, the gap between germline ends came to 14 bases. CDR3 length: 15 amino acids. CDR1 is KGHSH, CDR2 LQKENI, per germline.

The chain employs TRBV2 and TRBJ1-2, with 8 positions matching TRBD1. The J segment lost 0 bases and the V segment lost 6 bases, leaving 3 bases of the junction unmatched. CDR1 SNHLY and CDR2 FYNNEI come from the germline V gene. This CDR3 comprises 14 residues. This chain's CDR3 is CASRLQGANYGYTF. CDR3 in DNA: TGTGCCAGCAGGTTACAGGGGGCTAACTATGGCTACACCTTC.

V is TRBV10-3 and J is TRBJ1-2, with D hard to call. This CDR3 region has 12 residues. Trimming cost V 10 bases and J 8 bases, with 17 bases left between them. Per germline, CDR1 ENHRY and CDR2 SYGVKD. CDR3 nucleotide sequence: TGTGCCACCGGTCGGTCCCCGGCGGGCTACACCTTC. Amino acids: CATGRSPAGYTF.

The chain employs TRBV5-1 and TRBJ1-1; TRBD1 might be the D (6 bases). V was shortened by 5 bases and J by 4 bases, with 18 bases between the two germline ends. The CDR3 length is 15 residues. Per germline, CDR1 SGHRS and CDR2 YFSETQ. CDR3 bases: TGCGCCAGCAGACAGATACAGGGTTTGACCACTGAAGCTTTCTTT. Residues: CASRQIQGLTTEAFF. The full variable domain, its missing parts supplied by reference TRBV5-1 and TRBJ1-1, is KAGVTQTPRYLIKTRGQQVTLSCSPISGHRSVSWYQQTPGQGLQFLFEYFSETQRNKGNFPGRFSGRQFSNSRSEMNVSTLELGDSALYLCASRQIQGLTTEAFFGQGTRLTVV.

The V gene is TRBV6-5, the J gene TRBJ1-6; D remains ambiguous. Deletions cut 8 bases from V and 6 bases from J, with 8 bases between. CDR1 and CDR2 from the germline V gene are MNHEY and SVGAGI. There are 12 residues in the CDR3. CDR3 DNA: TGTGCCAGCGGGTGGGTTAATTCACCCCTCCACTTT. Residues: CASGWVNSPLHF.

This chain links TRBV5-1 with TRBJ1-3, with D hard to call. Germline CDR1 is SGHRS and CDR2 is YFSETQ. The CDR3 has 13 residues. Trimming cost V 2 bases and J 4 bases, with 7 bases left between them. CDR3 DNA: TGCGCCAGCAGCTTTACGACCGGAAACACCATATATTTT. This translates into CASSFTTGNTIYF.

The chain couples TRBV28 to TRBJ2-7; D gene unclear. V lost 10 bases and J lost 0, with 10 bases in between. The CDR3 totals 12 residues. In germline, CDR1 is MDHEN, CDR2 SYDVKM. CDR3 amino acids: CATETSSYEQYF. CDR3 DNA sequence: TGTGCCACGGAAACGAGCTCCTACGAGCAGTACTTC.

V and J are TRBV4-1 and TRBJ2-7; no firm D call. The CDR3 extends over 15 amino acids. Germline V gene lookup returns CDR1 MGHRA and CDR2 YSYEKL. V gave up 4 bases and J gave up 0 bases, with 13 bases separating them. The CDR3 loop reads CASSRLSTVSYEQYF. DNA for the CDR3: TGCGCCAGCAGCCGACTCTCAACTGTCTCCTACGAGCAGTACTTC.

The rearrangement joins TRBV5-4 to TRBJ2-2, with D tentatively TRBD1 (5 bases). The CDR3 extends over 14 amino acids. Germline V gene lookup returns CDR1 SGHNT and CDR2 YYREEE (reference sequence). Trimming removed 3 bases at V and 6 bases at J, with 12 bases between. CDR3 bases: TGTGCCAGCAGCTCAAGGGGTTACCCCGGGGAGCTGTTTTTT. It codes for CASSSRGYPGELFF.

The V gene is TRBV16, the J gene TRBJ1-5; D gene uncertain. The germline V gene has CDR1 KGHSY and CDR2 FQNENV. The V end lost 0 bases, the J end lost 10 bases, and 10 bases lay between the germline ends. This CDR3 comprises 13 residues. The CDR3 region is CASSQSLNPPQHF. DNA for the CDR3: TGTGCCAGCAGCCAATCCTTAAATCCACCCCAGCATTTT.

V gene TRBV6-5 combines with J gene TRBJ2-3; no reliable D call. The CDR3 is 11 amino acids. Germline-derived CDR1 and CDR2 are MNHEY and SVGAGI. V shed 7 bases and J shed 6 bases, with 8 bases lying between them. CDR3 in amino acids: CASKAEDTQYF. The CDR3 DNA sequence: TGTGCCAGCAAGGCGGAGGATACGCAGTATTTT.